A selection of T cell receptor beta chains follows, all from one sample in a study of radiotherapy plus CTLA-4 blockade in lung cancer. Repertoires were generated with immunoSEQ multiplex PCR, while TCRdb's copy carries only in-frame clones and drops some. The table lists some 30,000 clones, roughly four fifths of them singletons. The source was peripheral blood, collected from a patient treated with radiotherapy plus ipilimumab. Receptors originate from a human donor with non-small cell lung cancer that progressed on radiotherapy plus ipilimumab. Each CDR3 is given with its conserved first and last residue. A D gene is named only where the DNA matches it firmly. Expanded clones are given a class, and other clones once, few, many or no size at all.

V gene	J gene	clone size	D gene	CDR3 DNA	CDR3 protein
TRBV11-2	TRBJ1-1	-	-	TGTGCCAGCAGCTTGCTATTGAACACTGAAGCTTTCTTT	CASSLLLNTEAFF
TRBV11-1	TRBJ1-2	once	TRBD1	TGTGCCAGCAGCCTCGGACAGGGCGGCTACACCTTC	CASSLGQGGYTF
TRBV2	TRBJ1-1	-	-	TGTGCCAGCAGTGAGCAGTTCAACACTGAAGCTTTCTTT	CASSEQFNTEAFF
TRBV4-1	TRBJ2-5	-	-	TGCGCCAGCAGCCAAGATCCTAGCGTACCCCGCCAAGAGACCCAGTACTTC	CASSQDPSVPRQETQYF
TRBV11-2	TRBJ2-7	-	-	TGTGCCAGCAGCTTAGTGCTACAGGTTGGGTCCGAGCAGTACTTC	CASSLVLQVGSEQYF
TRBV2	TRBJ2-6	-	-	TGTGCCCGAGGGTGGGCCCTAGGAACCAATTCTGGGGCCAACGTCCTGACTTTC	CARGWALGTNSGANVLTF
TRBV10-2	TRBJ2-1	-	-	TGCGCCAGCAAACCTCCGGGACAAGTAAACAATGAGCAGTTCTTC	CASKPPGQVNNEQFF
TRBV7-2	TRBJ1-2	-	-	TGTGCCAGCAGACTTGGCGGCGTCCCTAACTATGGCTACACCTTC	CASRLGGVPNYGYTF
TRBV6-5	TRBJ2-1	-	TRBD2	TGTGCCAGCAGTTACTCGGCTAGCGGGGTGGATGAGCAGTTCTTC	CASSYSASGVDEQFF
TRBV6-1	TRBJ2-5	-	TRBD1	TGTGCCAGCAGTGGCGGACAGGGAGAGACCCAGTACTTC	CASSGGQGETQYF
TRBV2	TRBJ1-5	-	-	TGTGCCAGCACCCCTTCCGGGGGCAATCAGCCCCAGCATTTT	CASTPSGGNQPQHF
TRBV7-7	TRBJ2-2	-	TRBD2	TGTGCTAGCAGCTTAGACTTGCGGGGGATGAACACCGGGGAGCTGTTTTTT	CASSLDLRGMNTGELFF
TRBV2	TRBJ2-7	-	-	TGTGCCAGCAGTGAAGTAAGACTAACTCCCATCGAGCAGTACTTC	CASSEVRLTPIEQYF
TRBV7-2	TRBJ1-2	-	TRBD1	TGTGCCAGCACCATTAACTTCGCCGGGACAGGGAAGAGTTATGGCTACACCTTC	CASTINFAGTGKSYGYTF
TRBV6-6	TRBJ2-6	few	-	TGTGCCAGCCTCGACAGTCTCTCTGGGGCCAACGTCCTGACTTTC	CASLDSLSGANVLTF
TRBV11-2	TRBJ2-4	-	-	TGTGCCAGCAGCCCACAGCCGGGGATAGCCAAAAACATTCAGTACTTC	CASSPQPGIAKNIQYF
TRBV27	TRBJ2-1	-	-	TGTGCCAGCAGTAACGGACAGTCTAGCGGATACAATGAGCAGTTCTTC	CASSNGQSSGYNEQFF
TRBV29-1	TRBJ2-7	few	TRBD1	TGCAGCGCCGCAAGACAGGGGGCCTACGAGCAGTACTTC	CSAARQGAYEQYF
TRBV5-4	TRBJ1-2	-	TRBD1	TGTGCCAGCAGCTCGACAGGGGGAGGGCCAAACACCTTC	CASSSTGGGPNTF
TRBV5-1	TRBJ2-1	-	TRBD2	TGCGCCAGCAGCCCCCGGGACTATAAAAATGAGCAGTTCTTC	CASSPRDYKNEQFF
TRBV5-1	TRBJ2-3	-	TRBD2	TGCGCCAGCAGCACGGGGGGTATTAGCACAGATACGCAGTATTTT	CASSTGGISTDTQYF
TRBV6-1	TRBJ2-7	few	TRBD2	TGTGCCAGCAGGGTAGCGGGGGGCCGCTCCTACGAGCAGTACTTC	CASRVAGGRSYEQYF
TRBV7-7	TRBJ2-5	-	TRBD2	TGTGCTAGCAGCGGGGGCTACCCAGGGGAGACCCAGTACTTC	CASSGGYPGETQYF
TRBV2	TRBJ1-2	once	TRBD1	TGTGCCAGCAGTCGGACAGGGGGGTCTAACTATGGCTACACCTTC	CASSRTGGSNYGYTF
TRBV27	TRBJ1-3	once	-	TGTGCCAGCAGAACAGGGTGGGGAGGAAACACCATATATTTT	CASRTGWGGNTIYF
TRBV10-1	TRBJ2-7	-	-	TGCGCCAGCAGGACTAGGGCAGGCCGCAGCCCCTACGAGCAGTACTTC	CASRTRAGRSPYEQYF
TRBV4-3	TRBJ1-4	few	-	TGCGCCAGCAGCCAAGATCTGGGCCGAAATGAAAAACTGTTTTTT	CASSQDLGRNEKLFF
TRBV11-3	TRBJ2-3	-	-	TGTGCCAGCAGCCCAGCGGACGGTAGCACAGATACGCAGTATTTT	CASSPADGSTDTQYF
TRBV6-5	TRBJ1-3	-	-	TGTGCCAGCTGGGGGATACAGGGAGCTGGAAACACCATATATTTT	CASWGIQGAGNTIYF
TRBV7-2	TRBJ1-1	-	-	TGTGCCAGCAGCTTAGTCGCAGGCAAGAGCCTGCAGAACACTGAAGCTTTCTTT	CASSLVAGKSLQNTEAFF
TRBV29-1	TRBJ1-2	few	-	TGCAGCGTTGCCCCCGCTGGCTTTAACTATGGCTACACCTTC	CSVAPAGFNYGYTF
TRBV27	TRBJ1-4	-	-	TGTGCCAGCAGTTTATTGTTAGGGGAGGCATCAAAACTGTTTTTT	CASSLLLGEASKLFF
TRBV7-2	TRBJ2-3	-	TRBD2	TGTGCCAGCAGCAGGGGACTAGAAACAGATACGCAGTATTTT	CASSRGLETDTQYF
TRBV19	TRBJ1-1	-	-	TGTGCCAGTAGTCCCACAGGGTTCGTTCGAGGCACTGAAGCTTTCTTT	CASSPTGFVRGTEAFF
TRBV19	TRBJ2-5	-	-	TGTGCCAGTAGCACACAGGGTCCCCAAGAGACCCAGTACTTC	CASSTQGPQETQYF
TRBV4-2	TRBJ2-7	-	TRBD2	TGTGCCAGCAGGAACACGGGGGGGGGCAACGAGCAGTACTTC	CASRNTGGGNEQYF
TRBV7-3	TRBJ1-2	-	TRBD1	TGTGCCAGCAGCTTAAGCCCCTCGGGGACAGGGACCGACGGCTACACCTTC	CASSLSPSGTGTDGYTF
TRBV7-9	TRBJ2-2	-	-	TGTGCCAGCAGCTTAGCCCCCCGACTGTACACCGGGGAGCTGTTTTTT	CASSLAPRLYTGELFF
TRBV2	TRBJ1-2	-	-	TGTGCCAGCAGTTTAGACAGGCGGGACTATGGCTACACCTTC	CASSLDRRDYGYTF
TRBV28	TRBJ2-3	few	TRBD1	TGTGCCAGCAGTGATCGGGACAGGGTGGGAGATACGCAGTATTTT	CASSDRDRVGDTQYF
TRBV5-1	TRBJ1-4	-	TRBD1	TGCGCCAGCAACATAATCACCGGGACAGGGGGCTTTGCAACTAATGAAAAACTGTTTTTT	CASNIITGTGGFATNEKLFF
TRBV9	TRBJ2-3	-	-	TGTGCCAGCAGCGTAGAGTGGCTTGATACGCAGTATTTT	CASSVEWLDTQYF
TRBV30	TRBJ1-5	-	TRBD1	TGTGCCTGGCGGAAAAGACAGGGTTTCGCGCCCCAGCATTTT	CAWRKRQGFAPQHF
TRBV5-4	TRBJ1-3	-	TRBD1	TGTGCCAGCAGCTTGGAGGTACAGGGGCCCGGAAACACCATATATTTT	CASSLEVQGPGNTIYF
TRBV4-1	TRBJ2-5	-	-	TGCGCCAGCAGCCAAGACCGGACAGTGCAAGAGACCCAGTACTTC	CASSQDRTVQETQYF
TRBV5-8	TRBJ1-5	-	-	TGTGCCAGCAGCTTCGGCAATCAGCCCCAGCATTTT	CASSFGNQPQHF
TRBV6-1	TRBJ1-6	-	-	TGTGCCAGCAGTGAAGTAATGGCAGGACTCTATTCACCCCTCCACTTT	CASSEVMAGLYSPLHF
TRBV7-2	TRBJ2-3	few	-	TGTGCCAGCAGCTCCGCCTCCACGGGTACGCAGTATTTT	CASSSASTGTQYF
TRBV2	TRBJ1-5	few	-	TGTGCCAGCAGTACAGGAATACAGCCCCAGCATTTT	CASSTGIQPQHF
TRBV14	TRBJ1-1	-	-	TGTGCCAGCAGCCCCCGCCAGGGGAACACTGAAGCTTTCTTT	CASSPRQGNTEAFF
TRBV5-1	TRBJ1-6	-	TRBD1	TGCGCCAGCAGCTTGGACCAGGGGGTCAATTCACCCCTCCACTTT	CASSLDQGVNSPLHF
TRBV5-5	TRBJ2-5	-	TRBD1	TGTGCCAGCAGCCTGGGACAGTACGGGCCCCAAGAGACCCAGTACTTC	CASSLGQYGPQETQYF
TRBV7-2	TRBJ2-2	-	-	TGTGCCAGCAGCCCACCGGGACATGAGAACACCGGGGAGCTGTTTTTT	CASSPPGHENTGELFF